This T cell receptor beta chain was sequenced in a study of shared clonotypes between healthy human individuals. A deep-level run was used for the assay. The assay was immunoSEQ multiplex PCR, and TCRdb's table has in-frame clones only and misses some. The table records about 700,000 clones, 92% of them present only once. In the case of this clone: Its antigen remains unknown.

Study-wide results and caveats: Against clonotypes common to all four donors, non-shared ones had lower generation probabilities.

Trimming shortened V by 4 bases and J by 3 bases, and 3 bases separated the two germline ends. Germline V gene sequence: CDR1 MNHEY, CDR2 SVGAGI. The CDR3 sequence is 11 residues long. Naive CD8 isolation took CD45RO-negative cells positively selected for CCR7 and excluded terminally differentiated effector memory CD45RA+ cells. Sequenced input: naive CD8+ T cells sorted from blood. The TCR comes from a man between 25 and 39 years old in good health. The rearrangement links TRBV6-5 to TRBJ2-5; D is ambiguous. The CDR3 sequence is CASSSEETQYF. For the CDR3, the DNA is TGTGCCAGCAGTTCGGAAGAGACCCAGTACTTC.